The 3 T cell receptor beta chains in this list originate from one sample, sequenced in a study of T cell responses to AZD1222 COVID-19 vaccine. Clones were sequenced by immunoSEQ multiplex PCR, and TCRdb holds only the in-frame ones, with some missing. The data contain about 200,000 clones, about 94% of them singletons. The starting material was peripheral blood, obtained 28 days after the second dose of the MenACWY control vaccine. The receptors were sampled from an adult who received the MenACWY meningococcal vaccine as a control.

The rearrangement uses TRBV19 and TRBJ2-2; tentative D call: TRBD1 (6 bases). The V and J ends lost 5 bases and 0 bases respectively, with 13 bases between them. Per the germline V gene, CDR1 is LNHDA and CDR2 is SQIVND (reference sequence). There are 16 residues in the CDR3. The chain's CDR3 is CASSPTDSSNTGELFF. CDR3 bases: TGTGCCAGTAGTCCTACGGACAGCTCGAACACCGGGGAGCTGTTTTTT.

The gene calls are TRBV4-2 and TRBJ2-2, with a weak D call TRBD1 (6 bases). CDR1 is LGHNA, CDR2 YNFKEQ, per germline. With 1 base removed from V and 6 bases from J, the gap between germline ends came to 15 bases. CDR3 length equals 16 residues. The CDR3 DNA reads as TGTGCCAGCAGCCAAGGGCGGACAGTTATGTCCGGGGAGCTGTTTTTT. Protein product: CASSQGRTVMSGELFF.

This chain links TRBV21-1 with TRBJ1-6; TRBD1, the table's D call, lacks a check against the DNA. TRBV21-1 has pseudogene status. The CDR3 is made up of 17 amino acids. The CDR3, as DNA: TGTGCCAGCAGCAAACTGACAGGGCCGTCCAAGGATTCACCCCTCCACTTT. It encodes CASSKLTGPSKDSPLHF.